Below, 8 T cell receptor beta chains from the same sample are listed, as sequenced in a study of high-grade serous ovarian cancer treatment subgroups. Data came from immunoSEQ multiplex PCR; TCRdb stores just in-frame clones and leaves some out. This table holds around 1,700 clones, approximately 80% found once. Tumor samples were taken before definitive surgery or chemotherapy. The sequencing sample was made of tumor tissue. Receptors were obtained from a human donor with high-grade serous ovarian cancer.

This chain links TRBV7-2 with TRBJ1-5, with TRBD1 matching 7 bases. There are 13 residues in the CDR3. CDR1 and CDR2 (germline): SGHTA, FQGNSA. V shed 4 bases and J 11 bases; nucleotides not matched to a gene: 8. This CDR3 is CASSSRQGMAQHF. The CDR3 nucleotides read TGTGCCAGCAGCTCGAGACAGGGAATGGCCCAGCATTTT. Combining the CDR3 with reference TRBV7-2 and TRBJ1-5 gives the whole variable domain GAGVSQSPSNKVTEKGKDVELRCDPISGHTALYWYRQSLGQGLEFLIYFQGNSAPDKSGLPSDRFSAERTGGSVSTLTIQRTQQEDSAVYLCASSSRQGMAQHFGDGTRLSIL.

The V gene is TRBV19, the J gene TRBJ2-1; perhaps TRBD2 as D (5 bases). This CDR3 comprises 14 residues. V gave up 3 bases and J gave up 5 bases, with 11 bases separating them. Per the germline V gene, CDR1 is LNHDA and CDR2 is SQIVND (reference sequence). Here the CDR3 DNA reads TGTGCCAGTAGTATCGCAACTAGTGACAATGAGCAGTTCTTC. Its protein product is CASSIATSDNEQFF.

The CDR3 region has the DNA TGTGCCTGGAGTCGAGGGGAGGGTGGCAATCAGCCCCAGCATTTT. Protein: CAWSRGEGGNQPQHF. This rearrangement joins TRBV30 to TRBJ1-5; tentative D call: TRBD1 (5 bases). This CDR3 has 15 amino acids. Germline V gene sequence: CDR1 GTSNPN, CDR2 SVGIG (reference sequence). V lost 2 bases to trimming and J lost 2 bases, with 13 bases between them.

This chain joins TRBV5-4 and TRBJ1-2; D might be TRBD1 (6 bases). This CDR3 is 14 amino acids long. CDR1 and CDR2 from the germline V gene are SGHNT and YYREEE (reference sequence). Trimming pared 0 bases from V and 6 bases from J, leaving 12 bases between. The DNA of the CDR3 is TGTGCCAGCAGCTTGGTTACCACAGGGCATGGCTACACCTTC. Residues: CASSLVTTGHGYTF.

A single count supports this clone. This rearrangement joins TRBV7-2 to TRBJ1-6; no clear D gene. V gave up 5 bases and J gave up 5 bases, with 1 base separating them. Germline CDR1 is SGHTA and CDR2 is FQGNSA. The CDR3 is made up of 11 amino acids. CDR3 sequence reads: CASSDNSPLHF. The CDR3 DNA reads as TGTGCCAGCAGCGATAATTCACCCCTCCACTTT.

This clone showed up just once. The chain uses TRBV5-1 and TRBJ1-1, with D tentatively TRBD1 (5 bases). V shed 0 bases and J shed 5 bases, with 11 bases lying between them. This CDR3 has 14 residues. Germline V gives CDR1 SGHRS, CDR2 YFSETQ. In nucleotides, the CDR3 is TGCGCCAGCAGCTTGGGGGACCGGACTACTGAAGCTTTCTTT. As protein: CASSLGDRTTEAFF.

The J gene is TRBJ2-7, the V gene TRBV2; D not resolved. The CDR3 runs 15 residues. The V gene's germline CDR1 is SNHLY and CDR2 FYNNEI. Trimming cost V 4 bases and J 0 bases, with 13 bases left between them. CDR3 sequence (DNA): TGTGCCAGCAGTGTTCCCCTAGACTTCTCCTACGAGCAGTACTTC. Its translation is CASSVPLDFSYEQYF. Full variable domain (missing parts from reference TRBV2 and TRBJ2-7): EPEVTQTPSHQVTQMGQEVILRCVPISNHLYFYWYRQILGQKVEFLVSFYNNEISEKSEIFDDQFSVERPDGSNFTLKIRSTKLEDSAMYFCASSVPLDFSYEQYFGPGTRLTVT.

J is TRBJ2-5 and V is TRBV20-1; D not resolved. The CDR3 contains 11 residues. Germline loops: CDR1 DFQATT, CDR2 SNEGSKA (reference sequence). V gave up 6 bases and J gave up 5 bases, with 10 bases separating them. The CDR3 loop reads CSASSMETQYF. CDR3 nucleotide sequence: TGCAGTGCCTCCTCTATGGAGACCCAGTACTTC.